This T cell receptor beta chain was identified in a study of cytomegalovirus exposure and HLA in healthy donors. Study at large: The study placed 80% to 90% of its approximately 380 genotyped donors in the Caucasian-associated ancestry cluster.

General study results and limits: Sequences of the TCR beta chain were said to predict the HLA-A and HLA-B alleles of most subjects accurately.

The CDR3 length is 13 residues. V gave up 7 bases and J gave up 1 base, with 7 bases separating them. Germline-derived CDR1 and CDR2 are SNHLY and FYNNEI. Researchers ran the PCR with 60 Vbeta and 13 Jbeta primers. The assay was immunoSEQ multiplex PCR, and TCRdb's table has in-frame clones only and misses some. The sample consists of 150,000 to 200,000 clones, more than 75% of them appearing once. On this clone: No antigen is known for it.

Sequenced material: PBMCs. V usage is TRBV2 and J usage is TRBJ2-2; D remains ambiguous. The TCR was taken from a girl aged 10 to 17 in good health and CMV-seropositive. CDR3 nucleotide sequence: TGTGCCAGCAACCCAGGGAACACCGGGGAGCTGTTTTTT. It is translated as CASNPGNTGELFF. Using reference TRBV2 and TRBJ2-2 for the parts outside the CDR3, the full variable domain is EPEVTQTPSHQVTQMGQEVILRCVPISNHLYFYWYRQILGQKVEFLVSFYNNEISEKSEIFDDQFSVERPDGSNFTLKIRSTKLEDSAMYFCASNPGNTGELFFGEGSRLTVL.